This T cell receptor beta chain came from a study of blood T cell repertoires in COVID-19. Across the study: Samples representing acute and convalescent COVID-19 were sourced from the United States, Italy and Spain. T cells, B-cell-depleted T cells, or PBMCs supplied cDNA or gDNA.

Germline trimming cut 8 bases from V and 4 bases from J; bases unmatched to any gene: 6. The CDR3 is 13 residues long. The germline V gene encodes CDR1 ENHRY and CDR2 SYGVKD. Original data processing: Reference gene primer amplification gave estimated nucleated cell counts. The table came from immunoSEQ multiplex PCR; TCRdb's copy has only in-frame clones and leaves some out. The DNA gave D and trimming, while V, J and clone size come from that table. The table shows 65,000 to 70,000 clones, with about 86% occurring only once. This rearrangement joins TRBV10-3 to TRBJ1-1, with 8 bases matching TRBD1. The receptor was isolated from an older woman with acute or convalescent COVID-19. The source material was peripheral blood. CDR3 nucleotide sequence: TGTGCCATCGGGGCAGGGGGCATCACTGAAGCTTTCTTT. It translates to CAIGAGGITEAFF.